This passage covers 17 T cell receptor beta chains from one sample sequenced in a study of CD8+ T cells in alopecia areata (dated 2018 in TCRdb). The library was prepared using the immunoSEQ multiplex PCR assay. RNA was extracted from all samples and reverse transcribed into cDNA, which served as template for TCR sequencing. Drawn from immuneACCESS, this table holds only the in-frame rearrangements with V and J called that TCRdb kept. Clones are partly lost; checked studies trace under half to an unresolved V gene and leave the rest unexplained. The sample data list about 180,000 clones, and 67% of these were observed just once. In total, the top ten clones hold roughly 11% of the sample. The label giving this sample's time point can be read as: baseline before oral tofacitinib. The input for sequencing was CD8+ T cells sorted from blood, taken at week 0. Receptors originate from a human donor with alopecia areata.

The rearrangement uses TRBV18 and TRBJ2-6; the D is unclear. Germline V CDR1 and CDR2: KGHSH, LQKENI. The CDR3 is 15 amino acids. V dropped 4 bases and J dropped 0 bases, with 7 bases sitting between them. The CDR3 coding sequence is TGTGCCAGCTCACAGAGGCCCTCTGGGGCCAACGTCCTGACTTTC. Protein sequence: CASSQRPSGANVLTF.

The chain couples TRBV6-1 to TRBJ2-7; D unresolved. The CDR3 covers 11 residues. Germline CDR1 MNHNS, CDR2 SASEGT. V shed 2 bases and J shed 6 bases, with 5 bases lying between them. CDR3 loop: CASSEYGEQYF. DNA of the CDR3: TGTGCCAGCAGTGAATACGGCGAGCAGTACTTC.

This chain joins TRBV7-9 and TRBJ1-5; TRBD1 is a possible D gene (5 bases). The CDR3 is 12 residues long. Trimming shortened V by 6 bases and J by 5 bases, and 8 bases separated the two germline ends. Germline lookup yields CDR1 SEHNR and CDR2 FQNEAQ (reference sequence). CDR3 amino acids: CASSPGDQPQHF. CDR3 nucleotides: TGTGCCAGCAGTCCGGGGGATCAGCCCCAGCATTTT.

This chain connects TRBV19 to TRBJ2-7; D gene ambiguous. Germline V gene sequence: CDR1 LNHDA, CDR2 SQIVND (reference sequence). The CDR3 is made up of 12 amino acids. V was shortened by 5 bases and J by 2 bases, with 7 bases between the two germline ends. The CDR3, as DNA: TGTGCCAGTAGTGCCACAGCCTACGAGCAGTACTTC. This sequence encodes CASSATAYEQYF.

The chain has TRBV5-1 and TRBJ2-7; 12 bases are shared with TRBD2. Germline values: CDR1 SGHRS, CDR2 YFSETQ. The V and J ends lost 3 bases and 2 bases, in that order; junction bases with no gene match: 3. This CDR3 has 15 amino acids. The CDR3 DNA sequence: TGCGCCAGCAGCTCTCTAGCGGGGGGGACCTACGAGCAGTACTTC. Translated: CASSSLAGGTYEQYF.

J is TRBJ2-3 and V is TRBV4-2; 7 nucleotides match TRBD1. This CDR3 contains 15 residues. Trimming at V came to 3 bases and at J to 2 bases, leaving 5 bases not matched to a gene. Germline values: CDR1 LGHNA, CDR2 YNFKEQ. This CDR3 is CASSHSTGNTDTQYF. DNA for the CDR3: TGTGCCAGCAGCCACTCGACAGGGAACACAGATACGCAGTATTTT.

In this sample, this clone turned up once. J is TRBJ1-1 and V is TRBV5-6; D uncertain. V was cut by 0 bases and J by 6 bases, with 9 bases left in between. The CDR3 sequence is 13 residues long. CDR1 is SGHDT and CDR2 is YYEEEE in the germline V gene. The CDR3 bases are TGTGCCAGCAGCTTGGTGGGGTTTTCTGAAGCTTTCTTT. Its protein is CASSLVGFSEAFF. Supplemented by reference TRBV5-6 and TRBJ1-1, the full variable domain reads DAGVTQSPTHLIKTRGQQVTLRCSPKSGHDTVSWYQQALGQGPQFIFQYYEEEERQRGNFPDRFSGHQFPNYSSELNVNALLLGDSALYLCASSLVGFSEAFFGQGTRLTVV.

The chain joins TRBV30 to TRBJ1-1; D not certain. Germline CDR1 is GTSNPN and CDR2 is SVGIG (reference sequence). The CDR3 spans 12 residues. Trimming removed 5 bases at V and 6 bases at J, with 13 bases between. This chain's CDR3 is CAWGGPRAEAFF. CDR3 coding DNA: TGTGCCTGGGGAGGGCCGAGGGCTGAAGCTTTCTTT.

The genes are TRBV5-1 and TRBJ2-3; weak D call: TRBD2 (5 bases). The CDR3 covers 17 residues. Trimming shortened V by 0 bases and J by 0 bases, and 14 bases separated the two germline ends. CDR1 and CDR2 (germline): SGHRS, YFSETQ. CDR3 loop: CASSLVIPGSSTDTQYF. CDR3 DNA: TGCGCCAGCAGCTTGGTTATCCCGGGATCCAGCACAGATACGCAGTATTTT.

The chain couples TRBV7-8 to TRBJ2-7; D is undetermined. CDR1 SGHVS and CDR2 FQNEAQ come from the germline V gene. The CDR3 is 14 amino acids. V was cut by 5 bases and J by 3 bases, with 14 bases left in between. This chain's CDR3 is CASSLGTDYYEQYF. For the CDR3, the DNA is TGTGCCAGCAGCCTCGGAACGGATTACTACGAGCAGTACTTC.

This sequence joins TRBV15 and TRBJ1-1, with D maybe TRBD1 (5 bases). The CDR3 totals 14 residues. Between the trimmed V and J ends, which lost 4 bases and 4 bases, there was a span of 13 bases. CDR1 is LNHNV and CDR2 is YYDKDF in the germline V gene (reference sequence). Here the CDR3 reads CATSMPHDSTEAFF. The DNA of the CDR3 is TGTGCCACCAGCATGCCCCATGACAGCACTGAAGCTTTCTTT.

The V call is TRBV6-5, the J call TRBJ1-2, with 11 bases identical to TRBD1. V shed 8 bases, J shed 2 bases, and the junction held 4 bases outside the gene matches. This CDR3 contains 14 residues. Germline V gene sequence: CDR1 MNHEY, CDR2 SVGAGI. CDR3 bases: TGTGCCAGCTTTGGACAGGGGGCAAACTATGGCTACACCTTC. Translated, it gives CASFGQGANYGYTF.

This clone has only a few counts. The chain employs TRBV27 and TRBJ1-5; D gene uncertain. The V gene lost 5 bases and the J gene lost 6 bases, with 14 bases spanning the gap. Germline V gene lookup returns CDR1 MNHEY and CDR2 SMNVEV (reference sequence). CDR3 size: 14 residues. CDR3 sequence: CASSPNRSGQPQHF. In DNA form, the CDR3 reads TGTGCCAGCAGTCCCAACCGGTCGGGTCAGCCCCAGCATTTT.

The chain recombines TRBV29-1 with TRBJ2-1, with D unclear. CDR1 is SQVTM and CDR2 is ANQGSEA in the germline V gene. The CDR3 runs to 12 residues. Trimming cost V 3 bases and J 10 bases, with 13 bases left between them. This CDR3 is CSVEATQVEQFF. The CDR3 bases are TGCAGCGTTGAGGCTACTCAGGTAGAGCAGTTCTTC.

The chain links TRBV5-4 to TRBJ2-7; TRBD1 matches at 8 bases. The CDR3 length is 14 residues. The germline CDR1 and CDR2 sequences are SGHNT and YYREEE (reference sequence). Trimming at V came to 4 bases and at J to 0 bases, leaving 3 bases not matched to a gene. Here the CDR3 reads CASSPGTGSYEQYF. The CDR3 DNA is TGTGCCAGCAGCCCCGGGACAGGCTCCTACGAGCAGTACTTC.

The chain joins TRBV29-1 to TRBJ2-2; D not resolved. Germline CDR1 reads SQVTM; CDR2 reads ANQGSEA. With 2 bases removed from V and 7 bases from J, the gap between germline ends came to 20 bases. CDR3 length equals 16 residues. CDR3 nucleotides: TGCAGCGTTGAAACGGCGATAAGTTTAACCCGCGGGGAGCTGTTTTTT. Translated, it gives CSVETAISLTRGELFF.

This CDR3 is CASTPWGGIGANVLTF. DNA for the CDR3: TGTGCCAGCACCCCATGGGGGGGCATAGGGGCCAACGTCCTGACTTTC. The gene calls are TRBV9 and TRBJ2-6; TRBD2 might be the D (7 bases). The CDR3 extends over 16 amino acids. The ends were cut back, 6 bases at V and 4 bases at J, with 17 bases in the middle. From germline, CDR1 is SGDLS and CDR2 YYNGEE.